This T cell receptor beta chain was found in a study of identical twins. Findings and limits, study-wide: Partial confounding of zero-insertion analyses by invariant MAIT and iNKT cells was possible. The study reached conclusions through statistical analysis that was cross-sectional, not following the same donors.

This clonotype was observed a few times. What it recognizes is unknown. Germline lookup yields CDR1 DFQATT and CDR2 SNEGSKA (reference sequence). The CDR3 extends over 15 amino acids. Trimming removed 2 bases from V and 2 bases from J; junction bases left unmatched: 3. MiXCR, run by TCRdb on the 5' RACE reads, gives a single entry per CDR3 protein. Of about 720,000 distinct CDR3 sequences in the sample, 8.5% to 9.5% were seen once. The same data also contributed to another study, on yellow fever vaccine responses in identical twins. In that study: The authors reported partly convergent, partly personalized vaccine responses in identical twins.

The receptor was derived from a woman aged 18-29 years in good health. The chain uses TRBV20-1 and TRBJ2-7; 13 bases agree with TRBD2. Input material: PBMCs. Written as DNA, the CDR3 is TGCAGTGCTAGAAAACTAGCGGGAGGGCCCTACGAGCAGTACTTC. This gives the protein CSARKLAGGPYEQYF.